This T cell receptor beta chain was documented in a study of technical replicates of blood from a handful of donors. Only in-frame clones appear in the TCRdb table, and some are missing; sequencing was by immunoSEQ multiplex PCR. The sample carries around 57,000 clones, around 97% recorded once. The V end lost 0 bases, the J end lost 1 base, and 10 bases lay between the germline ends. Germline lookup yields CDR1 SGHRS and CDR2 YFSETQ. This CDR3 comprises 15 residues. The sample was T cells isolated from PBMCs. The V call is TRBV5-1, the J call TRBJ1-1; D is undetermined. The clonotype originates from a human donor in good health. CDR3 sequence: CASSLVPTSNTEAFF. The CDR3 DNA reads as TGCGCCAGCAGCTTGGTTCCTACCTCGAACACTGAAGCTTTCTTT. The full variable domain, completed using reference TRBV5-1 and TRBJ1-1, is KAGVTQTPRYLIKTRGQQVTLSCSPISGHRSVSWYQQTPGQGLQFLFEYFSETQRNKGNFPGRFSGRQFSNSRSEMNVSTLELGDSALYLCASSLVPTSNTEAFFGQGTRLTVV.